Listed here are 18 T cell receptor beta chains from one sample, sequenced in a study of T-cell reconstitution after alpha-beta-depleted transplantation in children. Unique molecular identifiers featured in how the TCRbeta library was prepared. Each CDR3 protein gets one entry after TCRdb re-called the PCR reads with MiXCR. This sample has 640,000 or so distinct CDR3 sequences; about 15% occur once, and the top ten carry approximately 1%. Sequenced here: PBMCs from the stem cell graft donor, sampled from the stem cell graft. These receptors came from a human donor who donated a stem cell graft to a child with acute myeloid leukemia.

This clonotype was counted many times. CDR3 protein: CATTEVDGNTIYF. CDR3 nucleotides: TGTGCCACCACAGAGGTGGATGGAAACACCATATATTTT. The gene calls are TRBV15 and TRBJ1-3; unclear D gene. Germline CDR1 reads LNHNV; CDR2 reads YYDKDF (reference sequence). This CDR3 spans 13 amino acids. V was pared by 7 bases and J by 3 bases, with 10 bases between.

This clonotype appeared a few times. At one of its ends the junction is not consistent with the germline gene, which may arise from a read error. The chain employs TRBV20-1 and TRBJ2-3; TRBD2 agrees at 10 bases. There are 10 residues in the CDR3. Germline V gives CDR1 DFQATT, CDR2 SNEGSKA (reference sequence). CDR3: CSARSGLAHF. For the CDR3, the DNA is TGCAGTGCTAGATCGGGACTAGCGCATTTT.

This clonotype was observed many times. This sequence joins TRBV20-1 and TRBJ2-7, with D tentatively TRBD1 or TRBD2 (6 bases each). The V gene lost 0 bases and the J gene lost 0 bases, with 9 bases spanning the gap. Germline V CDR1 and CDR2: DFQATT, SNEGSKA (reference sequence). The CDR3 is 14 residues long. The CDR3: CSAREQGGSYEQYF. CDR3 coding DNA: TGCAGTGCTAGAGAACAGGGAGGCTCCTACGAGCAGTACTTC.

Details on this clonotype: A much larger clone differs by one base, so this may be a read error. The chain carries TRBV15 and TRBJ2-7, with D possibly matching TRBD1 (6 bases). The CDR3 is 15 residues long. Germline V gives CDR1 LNHNV, CDR2 YYDKDF (reference sequence). The DNA of the CDR3 is TGTGTCACCAGCAGAGATCAGGACAGCCGTTACGAGCAGTACGTC. Residues: CVTSRDQDSRYEQYV.

This clonotype was counted a few times. V and J are TRBV20-1 and TRBJ1-4; perhaps TRBD1 as D (5 bases). CDR1 and CDR2 (germline): DFQATT, SNEGSKA (reference sequence). The V and J ends lost 6 bases and 1 base respectively, with 12 bases between them. There are 14 residues in the CDR3. CDR3 sequence (DNA): TGCAGTGCGCCTTGGGGGGTAACTAATGAAAAACTGTTTTTT. This sequence encodes CSAPWGVTNEKLFF.

This clonotype has just a few counts. This chain connects TRBV20-1 to TRBJ1-2; TRBD1 matches at 11 bases. This CDR3 has 14 residues. Germline CDR1 DFQATT, CDR2 SNEGSKA (reference sequence). The junction had 7 bases not matched to a gene; V was cut back by 6 bases and J by 4 bases. The CDR3 region is CSAGDRGISYGYTF. The CDR3 nucleotides read TGCAGTGCAGGGGACAGGGGGATTAGCTATGGCTACACCTTC.

This clonotype was detected many times. V is TRBV6-5 and J is TRBJ2-1, with D perhaps TRBD2 (6 bases). CDR3 length: 14 residues. Germline values: CDR1 MNHEY, CDR2 SVGAGI. Trimming removed 2 bases at V and 7 bases at J, with 12 bases between. The CDR3 protein is CASSYGGTSNEQFF. CDR3 DNA sequence: TGTGCCAGCAGTTACGGTGGGACTTCAAATGAGCAGTTCTTC.

This clonotype appeared many times. The CDR3 DNA follows: TGTGCCAGCAGCTTAGTGGGGGGGGCTCAAGAGACCCAGTACTTC. Residues: CASSLVGGAQETQYF. The chain couples TRBV7-2 to TRBJ2-5, with D possibly being TRBD2 (7 bases). Germline-derived CDR1 and CDR2 are SGHTA and FQGNSA. V was cut by 1 base and J by 2 bases, with 11 bases left in between. The length of the CDR3 is 15 residues.

This clonotype was seen more than once but under ten times. This sequence joins TRBV12-3 or TRBV12-4 and TRBJ1-4, with D maybe TRBD1 (5 bases). The CDR3 contains 15 residues. V was pared by 5 bases and J by 8 bases, with 18 bases between. CDR3 region: CASSAKQAIGEKLFF. The CDR3 coding sequence is TGTGCCAGCAGTGCGAAACAGGCGATCGGAGAAAAACTGTTTTTT.

V is TRBV11-1 and J is TRBJ2-1; 9 nucleotides agree with TRBD1. V trimming: 5 bases; J trimming: 4 bases; junction bases outside the gene matches: 6. Germline V CDR1 and CDR2: SGHAT, FQDESV (reference sequence). The CDR3 spans 15 residues. The CDR3 DNA sequence: TGTGCCAGCAGCGACTGGACAGGGGATTACAATGAGCAGTTCTTC. Translated: CASSDWTGDYNEQFF.

There are a few counts of this clonotype. The germline gene is not matched at one end of the junction; a read error may be the cause. This chain links TRBV7-9 with TRBJ1-2; D is perhaps TRBD1 (6 bases). The CDR3 covers 16 residues. From germline, CDR1 is SEHNR and CDR2 FQNEAQ (reference sequence). Here the CDR3 DNA reads TGTGCCAGCAGCCTAGCGGCAGGGGCAGGGTACTATGGCTACACCTTC. This codes for CASSLAAGAGYYGYTF.

The CDR3 nucleotides are TGCGCCAGTGGGACCGCTAGCGGGGGTTCCGGGGAGCTGTTTTTT. The encoded protein is CASGTASGGSGELFF. The rearrangement uses TRBV4-3 and TRBJ2-2; 10 bases are shared with TRBD2. Trimming removed 9 bases from V and 6 bases from J; junction bases left unmatched: 10. This CDR3 comprises 15 residues. The germline V gene has CDR1 LGHNA and CDR2 YSLEER.

The chain carries TRBV5-1 and TRBJ2-3; 8 bases match TRBD2. CDR3 length: 16 residues. V dropped 0 bases and J dropped 5; count of bases not matched to a gene: 8. CDR1 is SGHRS, CDR2 YFSETQ, per germline. The CDR3 nucleotides read TGCGCCAGCAGCTTGGCCGGTGGGAGCGGGGGAGATACGCAGTATTTT. This translates into CASSLAGGSGGDTQYF.

V and J are TRBV7-2 and TRBJ2-7; TRBD1 agrees at 7 bases. Germline assignment: CDR1 SGHTA and CDR2 FQGNSA. The length of the CDR3 is 14 residues. Unmatched junction bases numbered 9, after V lost 5 bases and J lost 5 bases. The CDR3 here is CASSRRDRAHEQYF. CDR3 bases: TGTGCCAGCAGCCGCCGCGACAGGGCCCACGAGCAGTACTTC.

This clonotype was counted ten times or more. The rearrangement links TRBV5-6 to TRBJ1-6, with D maybe TRBD1 (6 bases). Germline CDR1 reads SGHDT; CDR2 reads YYEEEE. There are 14 residues in the CDR3. Trimming cost V 4 bases and J 10 bases, with 15 bases left between them. The CDR3 region has the DNA TGTGCCAGCAGCAGGGACGACAGGAACTCACCCCTCCACTTT. Protein: CASSRDDRNSPLHF.

The chain uses TRBV7-2 and TRBJ2-7; D may be TRBD2 (7 bases). CDR3 size: 16 residues. CDR1 and CDR2 from the germline V gene are SGHTA and FQGNSA. V was trimmed by 3 bases and J by 3 bases, leaving 18 bases between them. The CDR3 nucleotides read TGTGCCAGCAGCTTTCTCGTTAGGGGGGGTAGCTACGAGCAGTACTTC. It yields the protein CASSFLVRGGSYEQYF.

This clonotype was seen many times. The rearrangement uses TRBV20-1 and TRBJ1-1; weak D call: TRBD1 (5 bases). V lost 0 bases and J lost 3, with 8 bases in between. Germline V gene lookup returns CDR1 DFQATT and CDR2 SNEGSKA (reference sequence). The CDR3 sequence is 13 residues long. CDR3 region: CSARDVGDTEAFF. CDR3 bases: TGCAGTGCTAGAGATGTAGGGGACACTGAAGCTTTCTTT.

In this sample, this clonotype turned up a few times. This chain connects TRBV6-1 to TRBJ1-5; D is perhaps TRBD1 (6 bases). The CDR3 loop spans 14 amino acids. Germline CDR1 and CDR2: MNHNS and SASEGT. V was pared by 9 bases and J by 5 bases, with 17 bases between. The CDR3: CASRQDWGDQPQHF. The CDR3 bases are TGTGCCAGTAGACAGGATTGGGGAGATCAGCCCCAGCATTTT.